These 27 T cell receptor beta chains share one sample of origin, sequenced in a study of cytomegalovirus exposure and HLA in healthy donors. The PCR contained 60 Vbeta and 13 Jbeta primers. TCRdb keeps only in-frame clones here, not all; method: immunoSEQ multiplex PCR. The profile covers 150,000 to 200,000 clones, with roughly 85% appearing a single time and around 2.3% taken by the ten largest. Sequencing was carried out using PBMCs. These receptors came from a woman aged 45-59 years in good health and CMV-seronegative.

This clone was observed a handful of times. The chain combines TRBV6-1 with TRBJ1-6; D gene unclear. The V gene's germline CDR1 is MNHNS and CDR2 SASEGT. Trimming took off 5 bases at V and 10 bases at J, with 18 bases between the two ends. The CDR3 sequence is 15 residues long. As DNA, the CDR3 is TGTGCCAGCAGTCCACGGGAGTTTTTTGGGTCACCCCTCCACTTT. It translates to CASSPREFFGSPLHF.

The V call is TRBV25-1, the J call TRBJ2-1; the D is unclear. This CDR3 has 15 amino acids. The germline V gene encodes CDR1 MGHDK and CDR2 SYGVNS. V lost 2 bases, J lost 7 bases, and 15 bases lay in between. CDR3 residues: CASSEGRTRGNEQFF. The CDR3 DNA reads TGTGCCAGCAGTGAAGGTCGAACGCGAGGTAATGAGCAGTTCTTC.

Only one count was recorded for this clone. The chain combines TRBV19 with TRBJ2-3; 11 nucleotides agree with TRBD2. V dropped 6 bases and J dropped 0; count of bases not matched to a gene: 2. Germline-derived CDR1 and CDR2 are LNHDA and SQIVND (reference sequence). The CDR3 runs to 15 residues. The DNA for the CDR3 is TGTGCCAGTAGCTGGACTAGCGGGAGCACAGATACGCAGTATTTT. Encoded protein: CASSWTSGSTDTQYF.

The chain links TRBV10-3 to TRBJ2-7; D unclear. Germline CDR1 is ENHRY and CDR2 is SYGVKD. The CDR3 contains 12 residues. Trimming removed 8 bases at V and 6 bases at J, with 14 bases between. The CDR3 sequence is CAIGWSEVEQYF. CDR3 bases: TGTGCCATCGGCTGGTCTGAAGTCGAGCAGTACTTC.

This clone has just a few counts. In nucleotides, the CDR3 is TGTGCCAGCACCCTTTTGGACAGGAAAGGTTCGACTGAAGCTTTCTTT. The encoded protein is CASTLLDRKGSTEAFF. The rearrangement joins TRBV2 to TRBJ1-1; 7 bases are a match to TRBD1. The CDR3 loop spans 16 amino acids. The J segment lost 5 bases and the V segment lost 7 bases, leaving 16 bases of the junction unmatched. Per the germline V gene, CDR1 is SNHLY and CDR2 is FYNNEI.

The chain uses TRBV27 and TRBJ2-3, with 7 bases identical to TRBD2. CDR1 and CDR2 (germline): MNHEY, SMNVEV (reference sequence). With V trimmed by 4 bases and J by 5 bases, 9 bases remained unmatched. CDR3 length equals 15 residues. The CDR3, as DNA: TGTGCCAGCAGTTCCCTACTTAGCGGGTTAGATACGCAGTATTTT. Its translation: CASSSLLSGLDTQYF.

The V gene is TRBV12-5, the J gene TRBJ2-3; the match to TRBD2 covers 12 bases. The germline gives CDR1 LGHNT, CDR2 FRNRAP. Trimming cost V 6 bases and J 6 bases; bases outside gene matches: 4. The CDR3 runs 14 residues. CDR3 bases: TGTGCTAGTGGCCGAGGACTAGCGGGGGATACGCAGTATTTT. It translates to CASGRGLAGDTQYF.

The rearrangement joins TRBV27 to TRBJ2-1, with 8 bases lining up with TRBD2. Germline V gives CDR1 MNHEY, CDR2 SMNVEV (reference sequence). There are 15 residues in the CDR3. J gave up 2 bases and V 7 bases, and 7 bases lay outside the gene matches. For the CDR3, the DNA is TGTGCCAGCACGGGGGGGGAGGCGGCCTACAATGAGCAGTTCTTC. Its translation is CASTGGEAAYNEQFF.

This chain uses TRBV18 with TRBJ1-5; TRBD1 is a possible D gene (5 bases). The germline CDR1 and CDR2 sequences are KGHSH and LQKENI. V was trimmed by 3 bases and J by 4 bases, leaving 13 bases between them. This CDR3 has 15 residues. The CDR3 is CASSPGRGGNQPQHF. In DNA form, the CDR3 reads TGTGCCAGCTCACCTGGGAGGGGAGGAAATCAGCCCCAGCATTTT.

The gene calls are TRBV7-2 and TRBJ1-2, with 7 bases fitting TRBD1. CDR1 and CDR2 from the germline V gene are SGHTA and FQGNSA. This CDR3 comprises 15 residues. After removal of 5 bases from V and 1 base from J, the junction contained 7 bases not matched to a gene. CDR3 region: CASSVDRLGNYGYTF. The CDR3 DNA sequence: TGTGCCAGCAGCGTGGACAGGCTGGGTAACTATGGCTACACCTTC.

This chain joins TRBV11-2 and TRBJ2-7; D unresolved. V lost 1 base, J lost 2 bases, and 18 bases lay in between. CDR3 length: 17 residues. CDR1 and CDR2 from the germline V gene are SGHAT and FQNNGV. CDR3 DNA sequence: TGTGCCAGCAGCTTAGTCGGGTCAGCCCAATCGGCCTACGAGCAGTACTTC. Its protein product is CASSLVGSAQSAYEQYF.

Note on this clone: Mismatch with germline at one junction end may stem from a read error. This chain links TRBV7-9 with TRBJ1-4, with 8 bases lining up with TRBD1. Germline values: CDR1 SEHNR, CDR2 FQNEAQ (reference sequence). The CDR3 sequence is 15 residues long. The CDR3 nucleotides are TGTGCCAGCAGCCCCCGTGACAGGGGTGATGAAAAACCGTTTTTT. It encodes CASSPRDRGDEKPFF.

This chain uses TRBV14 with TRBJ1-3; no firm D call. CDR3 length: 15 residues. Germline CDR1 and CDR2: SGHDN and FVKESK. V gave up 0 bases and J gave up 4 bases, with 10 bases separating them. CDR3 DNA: TGTGCCAGCAGCCAAGATCTTGCCCAGGGAAACACCATATATTTT. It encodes CASSQDLAQGNTIYF.

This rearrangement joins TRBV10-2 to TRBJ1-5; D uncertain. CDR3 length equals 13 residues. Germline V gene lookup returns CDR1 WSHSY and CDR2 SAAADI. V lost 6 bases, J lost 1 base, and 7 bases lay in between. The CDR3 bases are TGCGCCAGCAGGGTTCAGAGCAATCAGCCCCAGCATTTT. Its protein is CASRVQSNQPQHF.

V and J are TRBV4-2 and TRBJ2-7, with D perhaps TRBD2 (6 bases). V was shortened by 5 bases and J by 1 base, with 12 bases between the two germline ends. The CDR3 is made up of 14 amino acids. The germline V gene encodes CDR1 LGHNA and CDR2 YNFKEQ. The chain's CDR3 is CASSGTRSSYEQYF. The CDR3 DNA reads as TGTGCCAGCAGCGGGACTCGGTCGTCCTACGAGCAGTACTTC.

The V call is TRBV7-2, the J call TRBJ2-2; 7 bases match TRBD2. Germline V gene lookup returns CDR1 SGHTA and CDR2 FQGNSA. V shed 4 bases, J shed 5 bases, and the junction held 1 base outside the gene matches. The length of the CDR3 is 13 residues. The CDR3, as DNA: TGTGCCAGCAGCTGGCGGGGGACCGGGGAGCTGTTTTTT. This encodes CASSWRGTGELFF.

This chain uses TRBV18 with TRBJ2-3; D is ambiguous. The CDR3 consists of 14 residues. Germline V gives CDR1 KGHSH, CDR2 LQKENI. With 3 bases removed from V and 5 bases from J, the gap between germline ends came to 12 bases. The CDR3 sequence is CASSPSSPGDTQYF. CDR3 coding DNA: TGTGCCAGCTCACCTAGTTCGCCAGGAGATACGCAGTATTTT.

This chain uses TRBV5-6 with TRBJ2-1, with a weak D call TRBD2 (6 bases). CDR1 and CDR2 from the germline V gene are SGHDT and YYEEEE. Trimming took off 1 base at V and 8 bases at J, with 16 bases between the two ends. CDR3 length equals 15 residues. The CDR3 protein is CASSLIGGAPYEQFF. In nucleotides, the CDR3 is TGTGCCAGCAGCTTGATCGGGGGAGCCCCATATGAGCAGTTCTTC.

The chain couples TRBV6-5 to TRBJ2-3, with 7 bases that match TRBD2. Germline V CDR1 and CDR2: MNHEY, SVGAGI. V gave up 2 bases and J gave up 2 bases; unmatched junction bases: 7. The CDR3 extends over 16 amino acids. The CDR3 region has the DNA TGTGCCAGCAGTTACAGAATTGGGACTAACACAGATACGCAGTATTTT. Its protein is CASSYRIGTNTDTQYF.

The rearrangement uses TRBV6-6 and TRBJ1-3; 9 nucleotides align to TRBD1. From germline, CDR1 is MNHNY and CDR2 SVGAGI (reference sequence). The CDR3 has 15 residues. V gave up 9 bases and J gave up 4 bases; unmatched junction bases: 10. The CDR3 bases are TGTGCCAGTACTCTACAGGGGGCGCACGGAAACACCATATATTTT. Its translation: CASTLQGAHGNTIYF.

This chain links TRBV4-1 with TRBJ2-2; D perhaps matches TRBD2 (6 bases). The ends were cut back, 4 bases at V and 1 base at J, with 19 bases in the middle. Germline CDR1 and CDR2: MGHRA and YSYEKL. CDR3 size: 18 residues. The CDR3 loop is CASSRGLPTTLNTGELFF. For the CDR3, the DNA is TGCGCCAGCAGCCGCGGACTACCGACCACACTGAACACCGGGGAGCTGTTTTTT.

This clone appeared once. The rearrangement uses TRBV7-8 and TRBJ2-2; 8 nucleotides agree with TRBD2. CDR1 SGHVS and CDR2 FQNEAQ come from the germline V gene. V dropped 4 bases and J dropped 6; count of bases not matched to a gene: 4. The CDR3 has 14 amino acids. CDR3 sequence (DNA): TGTGCCAGCAGCTCGGGACTAGAATCCGGGGAGCTGTTTTTT. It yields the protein CASSSGLESGELFF.

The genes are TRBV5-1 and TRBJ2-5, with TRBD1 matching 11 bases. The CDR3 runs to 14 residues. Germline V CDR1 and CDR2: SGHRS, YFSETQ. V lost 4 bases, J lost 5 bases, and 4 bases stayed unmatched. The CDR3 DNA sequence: TGCGCCAGCAGCGCGGACAGGGGGCGTGAGACCCAGTACTTC. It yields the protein CASSADRGRETQYF.

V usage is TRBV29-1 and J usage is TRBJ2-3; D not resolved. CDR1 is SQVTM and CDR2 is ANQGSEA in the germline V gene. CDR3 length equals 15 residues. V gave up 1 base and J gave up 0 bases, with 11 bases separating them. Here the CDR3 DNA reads TGCAGCGTTGAAGGGTCTTTCACTAGCACAGATACGCAGTATTTT. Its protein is CSVEGSFTSTDTQYF.

CDR3 region: CASRTSGKNEQFF. DNA of the CDR3: TGTGCCAGCAGGACTAGCGGGAAGAATGAGCAGTTCTTC. The chain combines TRBV6-5 with TRBJ2-1; 11 nucleotides match TRBD2. Per germline, CDR1 MNHEY and CDR2 SVGAGI. Trimming removed 6 bases from V and 7 bases from J; junction bases left unmatched: 2. This CDR3 contains 13 residues.

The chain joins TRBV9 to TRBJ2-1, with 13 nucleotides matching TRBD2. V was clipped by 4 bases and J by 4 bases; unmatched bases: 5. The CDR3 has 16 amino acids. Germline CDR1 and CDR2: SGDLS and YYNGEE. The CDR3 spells CASSSRLAGGYNEQFF. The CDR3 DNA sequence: TGTGCCAGCAGCTCTAGACTAGCGGGGGGTTACAATGAGCAGTTCTTC.

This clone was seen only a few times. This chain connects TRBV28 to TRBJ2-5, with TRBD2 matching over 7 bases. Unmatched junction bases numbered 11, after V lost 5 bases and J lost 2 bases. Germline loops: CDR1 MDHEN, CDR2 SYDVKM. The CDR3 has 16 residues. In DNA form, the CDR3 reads TGTGCCAGCAGTCCGGGGGGTAGCGGAAAGCAAGAGACCCAGTACTTC. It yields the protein CASSPGGSGKQETQYF.